This passage covers 27 T cell receptor beta chains from one sample sequenced in a study of T-cell reconstitution after alpha-beta-depleted transplantation in children. It was with unique molecular identifiers that the TCRbeta library was prepared. TCRdb itself ran the PCR reads through MiXCR, one entry per CDR3 protein. The sample records about 120,000 distinct CDR3 sequences, roughly 23% being singletons. Sequenced here: PBMCs, mostly from graft donor cells, sampled 180 days after TCRalphabeta/CD19-depleted stem cell transplant. These receptor sequences come from a male patient aged 2-9 years who had a stem cell transplant for chronic granulomatous disease, so the T cells may come from the graft donor.

The chain employs TRBV5-8 and TRBJ2-7; 8 bases agree with TRBD1. The CDR3 spans 14 residues. V lost 4 bases and J lost 3; bases outside the gene matches: 6. The germline CDR1 and CDR2 sequences are SGHTS and YDEGEE. The CDR3 coding sequence is TGTGCCAGCAGCCCTGACAGGGGCCGCTACGAGCAGTACTTC. As protein: CASSPDRGRYEQYF.

This clonotype has a count of ten or more. The V and J genes are TRBV4-1 and TRBJ2-2; 13 positions match TRBD2. CDR3 size: 20 residues. V was clipped by 0 bases and J by 4 bases; unmatched bases: 11. CDR1 and CDR2 (germline): MGHRA, YSYEKL. CDR3 residues: CASSQEDLWTSGGGTGELFF. CDR3 in DNA: TGCGCCAGCAGCCAAGAGGACCTTTGGACTAGCGGGGGTGGCACCGGGGAGCTGTTTTTT.

This clonotype was found many times. The chain combines TRBV20-1 with TRBJ2-1; perhaps TRBD2 as D (6 bases). The V gene lost 2 bases and the J gene lost 3 bases, with 11 bases spanning the gap. Germline CDR1 reads DFQATT; CDR2 reads SNEGSKA (reference sequence). CDR3 length equals 14 residues. CDR3 sequence reads: CSARTGAGYNEQFF. The CDR3 DNA reads TGCAGTGCTAGAACGGGAGCGGGCTACAATGAGCAGTTCTTC.

This chain connects TRBV11-2 to TRBJ2-7; D possibly corresponds to TRBD1 (5 bases). V lost 3 bases, J lost 2 bases, and 11 bases lay in between. This CDR3 has 14 amino acids. Germline V lookup: CDR1 SGHAT, CDR2 FQNNGV. In DNA form, the CDR3 reads TGTGCCAGCAGCTTGCAGGGCGAGACCTACGAGCAGTACTTC. Amino acid sequence: CASSLQGETYEQYF. The full variable domain, in which reference TRBV11-2 and TRBJ2-7 provide the parts outside the CDR3, is EAGVAQSPRYKIIEKRQSVAFWCNPISGHATLYWYQQILGQGPKLLIQFQNNGVVDDSQLPKDRFSAERLKGVDSTLKIQPAKLEDSAVYLCASSLQGETYEQYFGPGTRLTVT.

Points on this clonotype: With a much larger clone just one base away, this may be a read error. The chain is built from TRBV29-1 and TRBJ2-7; D unresolved. The CDR3 spans 15 residues. Trimming shortened V by 2 bases and J by 2 bases, and 16 bases separated the two germline ends. Germline V gene data show CDR1 as SQVTM and CDR2 as ANQGSEA. The CDR3 region is CSVELLILGTYEQYF. In DNA, the CDR3 is TGCAGCGTTGAACTGCTCATCCTTGGGACCTACGAGCAGTACTTC.

The chain recombines TRBV20-1 with TRBJ2-3; 10 positions match TRBD2. In germline, CDR1 is DFQATT, CDR2 SNEGSKA (reference sequence). V lost 1 base and J lost 4; bases outside the gene matches: 5. The CDR3 spans 15 residues. The CDR3 DNA reads TGCAGTGCTAGAGTCCTAGCGGGGGTGGCAGATACGCAGTATTTT. It specifies CSARVLAGVADTQYF.

The gene calls are TRBV7-9 and TRBJ1-4; D unclear. Trimming removed 5 bases at V and 5 bases at J, with 12 bases between. Looked up from germline, CDR1 is SEHNR and CDR2 is FQNEAQ (reference sequence). The CDR3 extends over 14 amino acids. In DNA, the CDR3 is TGTGCCAGCAGCCTGACGGACGGGAATGAAAAACTGTTTTTT. It translates to CASSLTDGNEKLFF.

Ten or more counts support this clonotype. The chain uses TRBV9 and TRBJ2-2; D gene ambiguous. CDR3 size: 13 residues. V was trimmed by 1 base and J by 6 bases, leaving 7 bases between them. The germline V gene has CDR1 SGDLS and CDR2 YYNGEE. The CDR3 DNA is TGTGCCAGCAGCGTAATGGTCCCCGGGGAGCTGTTTTTT. Its protein product is CASSVMVPGELFF.

V usage is TRBV21-1 and J usage is TRBJ2-2; TRBD2 is the table's D call and was not checked against the DNA. TRBV21-1 is reported as a pseudogene. CDR3 size: 16 residues. The CDR3 protein is CASSKKRGRNTGELFF. The CDR3 nucleotides are TGTGCCAGCAGCAAAAAGCGGGGGCGAAACACCGGGGAGCTGTTTTTT.

This clonotype was counted many times. The chain is built from TRBV27 and TRBJ2-1, with TRBD1 as a possible D gene (6 bases). The V gene lost 3 bases and the J gene lost 3 bases, with 12 bases spanning the gap. The CDR3 runs 15 residues. Germline lookup yields CDR1 MNHEY and CDR2 SMNVEV (reference sequence). The CDR3 DNA follows: TGTGCCAGCAGTTTCCGTCCAGGGGACTACAATGAGCAGTTCTTC. Amino acid sequence: CASSFRPGDYNEQFF.

This clonotype came up many times. The chain carries TRBV20-1 and TRBJ2-1; 9 bases are shared with TRBD2. V trimming: 3 bases; J trimming: 8 bases; junction bases outside the gene matches: 11. The CDR3 runs to 15 residues. CDR1 and CDR2 from the germline V gene are DFQATT and SNEGSKA (reference sequence). CDR3 region: CSARDSGGGRDEQFF. The CDR3 nucleotides read TGCAGTGCTAGGGATAGCGGGGGCGGTCGGGATGAGCAGTTCTTC.

The chain has TRBV20-1 and TRBJ2-7; 7 bases agree with TRBD1. CDR1 and CDR2 (germline): DFQATT, SNEGSKA (reference sequence). Trimming at V came to 4 bases and at J to 4 bases, leaving 10 bases not matched to a gene. The CDR3 is 14 amino acids. Here the CDR3 DNA reads TGCAGTGCTACAGACCGGACAGGAGGTTACGAGCAGTACTTC. Amino acids: CSATDRTGGYEQYF.

This clonotype has at least ten counts. For the CDR3, the DNA is TGTGCCAGCAGCTTGGGGGACAGGTTCGGAGATACGCAGTATTTT. This gives the protein CASSLGDRFGDTQYF. The V and J genes are TRBV5-6 and TRBJ2-3, with TRBD1 identical over 8 bases. Per germline, CDR1 SGHDT and CDR2 YYEEEE. V gave up 0 bases and J gave up 5 bases; unmatched junction bases: 5. The CDR3 covers 15 residues.

This clonotype is a singleton in its sample. The genes are TRBV29-1 and TRBJ2-1; no clear D gene. The CDR3 spans 16 residues. From germline, CDR1 is SQVTM and CDR2 ANQGSEA. The V and J ends lost 1 base and 2 bases respectively, with 15 bases between them. This CDR3 reads CSVEGTVLQPYNEQFF. DNA for the CDR3: TGCAGCGTTGAAGGGACCGTTCTCCAACCCTACAATGAGCAGTTCTTC.

This clonotype was picked up many times. This chain links TRBV15 with TRBJ2-3, with 8 bases that match TRBD1. After removal of 5 bases from V and 1 base from J, the junction contained 5 bases not matched to a gene. Germline CDR1 is LNHNV and CDR2 is YYDKDF (reference sequence). This CDR3 has 15 amino acids. The CDR3 loop reads CATSPGQGGTDTQYF. CDR3 in DNA: TGTGCCACCAGCCCAGGACAGGGAGGCACAGATACGCAGTATTTT.

This clonotype came up many times. The chain has TRBV6-1 and TRBJ2-3; D is undetermined. This CDR3 contains 13 residues. Germline lookup yields CDR1 MNHNS and CDR2 SASEGT. V was clipped by 0 bases and J by 4 bases, with 5 bases between them. The CDR3 sequence is CASSEAGADTQYF. CDR3 in DNA: TGTGCCAGCAGTGAAGCCGGCGCAGATACGCAGTATTTT.

This clonotype was counted many times. This chain joins TRBV9 and TRBJ1-3; no definite D call. V gave up 6 bases and J gave up 2 bases, with 9 bases separating them. The germline V gene encodes CDR1 SGDLS and CDR2 YYNGEE. The CDR3 extends over 13 amino acids. The CDR3 nucleotides are TGTGCCAGCAATTCGGCGCCTGGAAACACCATATATTTT. Translated, it gives CASNSAPGNTIYF.

In this sample, this clonotype turned up many times. This chain connects TRBV5-1 to TRBJ1-3; possible D gene TRBD1, 5 bases. V dropped 4 bases and J dropped 2 bases, with 10 bases sitting between them. The CDR3 runs to 14 residues. Germline CDR1 is SGHRS and CDR2 is YFSETQ. DNA for the CDR3: TGCGCCAGCAGCCTACGGGGGACTGGAAACACCATATATTTT. Its protein is CASSLRGTGNTIYF. Drawing the rest from reference TRBV5-1 and TRBJ1-3, the complete variable domain is KAGVTQTPRYLIKTRGQQVTLSCSPISGHRSVSWYQQTPGQGLQFLFEYFSETQRNKGNFPGRFSGRQFSNSRSEMNVSTLELGDSALYLCASSLRGTGNTIYFGEGSWLTVV.

This clonotype was recorded only once. The chain links TRBV7-2 to TRBJ1-1; D gene unclear. V was clipped by 1 base and J by 4 bases, with 10 bases between them. The CDR3 has 14 amino acids. CDR1 is SGHTA and CDR2 is FQGNSA in the germline V gene. This chain's CDR3 is CASSLVGSSTEAFF. CDR3 nucleotide sequence: TGTGCCAGCAGCTTAGTCGGATCCTCCACTGAAGCTTTCTTT.

There are many counts of this clonotype. The chain employs TRBV5-5 and TRBJ1-4; TRBD1 might be the D (6 bases). V shed 4 bases and J shed 5 bases, with 12 bases lying between them. Germline CDR1 and CDR2: SGHKS and YYEKEE (reference sequence). The CDR3 covers 14 residues. The CDR3 spells CASSDRTGNEKLFF. CDR3 bases: TGTGCCAGCAGCGACCGTACAGGGAATGAAAAACTGTTTTTT.

CDR3 bases: TGCAGTGCTAGAAGCGGACAGGGAACAGATACGCAGTATTTT. This gives the protein CSARSGQGTDTQYF. This chain links TRBV20-1 with TRBJ2-3; TRBD1 aligns across 8 bases. Germline V gene lookup returns CDR1 DFQATT and CDR2 SNEGSKA (reference sequence). Trimming at V came to 2 bases and at J to 3 bases, leaving 4 bases not matched to a gene. The CDR3 length is 14 residues.

The chain is built from TRBV12-3 or TRBV12-4 and TRBJ2-2, with D hard to call. The CDR3 covers 12 residues. The V and J ends lost 6 bases and 6 bases respectively, with 8 bases between them. CDR3 DNA sequence: TGTGCCAGCAGCCGATGGGCCGGGGAGCTGTTTTTT. Encoded protein: CASSRWAGELFF.

This clonotype was picked up a small number of times. This chain uses TRBV12-3 or TRBV12-4 with TRBJ1-2; a possible D gene is TRBD1 (6 bases). With 5 bases removed from V and 0 bases from J, the gap between germline ends came to 10 bases. The length of the CDR3 is 14 residues. DNA of the CDR3: TGTGCCAGCAGTATGGGACACTCTAACTATGGCTACACCTTC. This translates into CASSMGHSNYGYTF.

This clonotype was counted ten times or more. The chain carries TRBV7-2 and TRBJ2-1, with 9 bases lining up with TRBD1. The V gene end was trimmed by 5 bases and the J gene end by 6 bases; junction bases not matched to a gene: 8. The CDR3 spans 15 residues. Germline CDR1 reads SGHTA; CDR2 reads FQGNSA. CDR3 DNA: TGTGCCAGCAGCCTAGAGTCGACAGGGGGCAATGAGCAGTTCTTC. It is translated as CASSLESTGGNEQFF.

The J gene is TRBJ2-1, the V gene TRBV12-3 or TRBV12-4, with 10 bases lining up with TRBD2. The CDR3 runs 17 residues. V shed 5 bases and J 7 bases; nucleotides not matched to a gene: 14. CDR3 in DNA: TGTGCCAGCAGTCGGGCTAGCGGGAGTGGTGTTTTGAATGAGCAGTTCTTC. Translating gives CASSRASGSGVLNEQFF.

This clonotype was counted many times. The V gene is TRBV20-1, the J gene TRBJ2-1; the match to TRBD2 covers 11 bases. This CDR3 region has 14 residues. Germline V gene data show CDR1 as DFQATT and CDR2 as SNEGSKA (reference sequence). The J segment lost 7 bases and the V segment lost 6 bases, leaving 8 bases of the junction unmatched. The CDR3 is CSAHGASGRNEQFF. In nucleotides, the CDR3 is TGCAGTGCCCACGGGGCTAGCGGGAGGAATGAGCAGTTCTTC.

This clonotype was seen at least ten times. The V gene is TRBV28, the J gene TRBJ2-1, with D possibly being TRBD1 or TRBD2 (5 bases each). This CDR3 is built from 18 residues. Looked up from germline, CDR1 is MDHEN and CDR2 is SYDVKM. Trimming took 0 bases from V and 0 from J, leaving 15 bases between them. CDR3 nucleotide sequence: TGTGCCAGCAGTTTATGGGGGGTCTTCCGGAGCTCCTACAATGAGCAGTTCTTC. It yields the protein CASSLWGVFRSSYNEQFF.